This T cell receptor beta chain was identified in a study of CD8+CD57+ T cells in acquired aplastic anemia. Study summary: Mean yield of DNA from sorted CD4+ and CD8+ cells was 2.5 to 4 ug. Healthy donors had, on average, around 9.9 million reads for their CD4+ cells.

Study outcomes and limitations: Researchers reported that CD8+ Simpson's diversity was not significantly different in patients versus controls. Fewer than 30 CD8+ CDR3 sequences were shared between patients and controls.

This clonotype showed up many times. Its antigen is not known. Genomic DNA was employed as the template in profiling TCR beta VDJ and CDR3. TCRdb reprocessed the reads via MiXCR and lists one record per CDR3 protein. The table includes over 150,000 distinct CDR3 sequences, 35% to 55% detected once. Losses at the gene ends were 3 bases for V and 2 bases for J; bases not matched to a gene: 5. CDR1 and CDR2 (germline): SGHRS, YFSETQ. The CDR3 sequence is 15 residues long. Sequencing input: sorted CD4+, CD8+, or CD8+CD57+ T cells (not recorded which) from PBMCs. This rearrangement joins TRBV5-1 to TRBJ2-3, with 8 bases identical to TRBD1. The sequence was collected from a human donor in good health. This CDR3 is CASSSTGGSTDTQYF. CDR3 coding DNA: TGCGCCAGCAGCTCTACAGGGGGTTCCACAGATACGCAGTATTTT.